Shown below are 21 T cell receptor beta chains from a single sample sequenced in a study of T cells expressing NK-cell markers. TCRdb reanalyzed the 5' RACE reads, giving one entry per CDR3 protein sequence and no DNA. This repertoire includes 500,000 to 700,000 distinct CDR3 sequences. The material sequenced was blood T cells: a sorted CD56 or NKG2C T cell subset, CD4+ or CD8+ T cells, or bulk PBMC T cells (not recorded which). The receptors derive from a man aged 18 to 29 in good health.

V usage is TRBV15 and J usage is TRBJ1-2. The germline V gene encodes CDR1 LNHNV and CDR2 YYDKDF (reference sequence). The CDR3 covers 15 residues. This CDR3 is CATSRKGEAAYGYTF.

The genes are TRBV5-1 and TRBJ2-4; TCRdb calls TRBD2, which cannot be checked without DNA. The CDR3 totals 15 residues. The germline gives CDR1 SGHRS, CDR2 YFSETQ. CDR3 residues: CASSFGSPPANIQYF. The full variable domain, with the rest looked up from reference TRBV5-1 and TRBJ2-4, is KAGVTQTPRYLIKTRGQQVTLSCSPISGHRSVSWYQQTPGQGLQFLFEYFSETQRNKGNFPGRFSGRQFSNSRSEMNVSTLELGDSALYLCASSFGSPPANIQYFGAGTRLSVL.

This chain connects TRBV3-1 to TRBJ2-5; the D call of TRBD1 rests on TCRdb alone, since no DNA is present to check it. The CDR3 length is 14 residues. Germline CDR1 is LGHDT and CDR2 is YNNKEL (reference sequence). CDR3 sequence: CASSQGPRQGLKYF.

The chain couples TRBV30 to TRBJ2-5; TCRdb proposes TRBD2, but this gene call is untestable without DNA. The CDR3 is 15 amino acids. CDR1 is GTSNPN, CDR2 SVGIG, per germline (reference sequence). The CDR3 is CAWSVGTSMFETQYF.

The V and J genes are TRBV24-1 and TRBJ2-2. CDR3 length: 12 residues. Germline V gene lookup returns CDR1 KGHDR and CDR2 SFDVKD. This CDR3 reads CATSEVPGELFF.

This chain joins TRBV4-3 and TRBJ2-1; the TCRdb call, TRBD2, lacks DNA for checking. Germline CDR1 LGHNA, CDR2 YSLEER. The CDR3 has 17 residues. The CDR3 sequence is CASSQDGSAGNYNEQFF.

The chain uses TRBV6-8 and TRBJ1-1; TCRdb returns TRBD1, unconfirmable since there is no DNA. This CDR3 has 12 residues. Germline lookup yields CDR1 MNHGY and CDR2 SAAAGT. CDR3 residues: CATNGGDTEAFF.

This chain connects TRBV6-2 or TRBV6-3 to TRBJ2-1; TCRdb calls TRBD2, which cannot be checked without DNA. This CDR3 is 14 amino acids long. Germline values: CDR1 MNHEY, CDR2 SVGEGT. This CDR3 is CASTQIAGEHEQFF.

This chain connects TRBV6-5 to TRBJ2-4; TCRdb outputs TRBD2, but without DNA this stays unchecked. Germline lookup yields CDR1 MNHEY and CDR2 SVGAGI. CDR3 length equals 13 residues. CDR3 in amino acids: CASSRAGKNIQYF.

The chain employs TRBV9 and TRBJ2-2; TCRdb returns TRBD2, unconfirmable since there is no DNA. The CDR3 covers 13 residues. CDR1 and CDR2 (germline): SGDLS, YYNGEE. The CDR3 loop is CASSASGTGELFF.

The chain carries TRBV20-1 and TRBJ2-7. Germline CDR1 reads DFQATT; CDR2 reads SNEGSKA (reference sequence). This CDR3 comprises 13 residues. The CDR3 loop reads CSARGRTSLEQYF.

V usage is TRBV27 and J usage is TRBJ1-2; lacking DNA, the TRBD1 call made by TCRdb goes unchecked. This CDR3 has 14 residues. Germline V gene data show CDR1 as MNHEY and CDR2 as SMNVEV (reference sequence). CDR3 in amino acids: CASSLLQGRGGYTF.

The chain couples TRBV7-2 to TRBJ2-3; the D call from TCRdb, TRBD2, cannot be confirmed without DNA. The CDR3 has 11 amino acids. In germline, CDR1 is SGHTA, CDR2 FQGNSA. This CDR3 reads CASTGGGTQYF.

The rearrangement links TRBV9 to TRBJ2-3; absent DNA, TCRdb's TRBD1 call cannot be checked. Per the germline V gene, CDR1 is SGDLS and CDR2 is YYNGEE. The CDR3 contains 14 residues. This chain's CDR3 is CASSSRQGQDTQYF.

The chain joins TRBV5-1 to TRBJ2-3. CDR1 SGHRS and CDR2 YFSETQ come from the germline V gene. The length of the CDR3 is 15 residues. The CDR3 region is CASSLDRVSTDTQYF.

The chain couples TRBV29-1 to TRBJ2-7. The CDR3 contains 11 residues. CDR1 is SQVTM and CDR2 is ANQGSEA in the germline V gene. CDR3 loop: CSVETVMKEYF.

The CDR3 protein is CASSFPGVGDTEAFF. The chain uses TRBV25-1 and TRBJ1-1; TCRdb selects TRBD1, and the lack of DNA leaves this call unchecked. Looked up from germline, CDR1 is MGHDK and CDR2 is SYGVNS. This CDR3 is 15 amino acids long.

This chain uses TRBV4-1 with TRBJ2-5; TCRdb's D call of TRBD2 is untestable without DNA. This CDR3 comprises 14 residues. Germline CDR1 MGHRA, CDR2 YSYEKL. CDR3 loop: CASRLTSGKETQYF.

V usage is TRBV12-3 or TRBV12-4 and J usage is TRBJ2-1; the D call of TRBD2 rests on TCRdb alone, since no DNA is present to check it. The CDR3 length is 13 residues. CDR3 sequence reads: CASSQRRYNEQFF.

The V call is TRBV5-1, the J call TRBJ2-3; lacking DNA, the TRBD1 call made by TCRdb goes unchecked. The CDR3 sequence is 16 residues long. The V gene's germline CDR1 is SGHRS and CDR2 YFSETQ. CDR3 sequence: CASSLTGLLGADTQYF.

Here the CDR3 reads CAISDQSGSGTDTQYF. V gene TRBV10-3 combines with J gene TRBJ2-3. CDR1 and CDR2 from the germline V gene are ENHRY and SYGVKD. This CDR3 has 16 residues.